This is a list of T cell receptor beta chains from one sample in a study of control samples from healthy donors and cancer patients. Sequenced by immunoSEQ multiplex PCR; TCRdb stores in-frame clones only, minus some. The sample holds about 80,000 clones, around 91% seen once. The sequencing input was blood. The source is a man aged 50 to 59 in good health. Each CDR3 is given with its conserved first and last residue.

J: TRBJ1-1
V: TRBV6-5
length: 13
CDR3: CASKLGTGTEAFF

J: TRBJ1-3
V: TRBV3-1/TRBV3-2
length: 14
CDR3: CASSQGARRNTIYF

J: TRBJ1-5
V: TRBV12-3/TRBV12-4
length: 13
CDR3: CASSLGTFQPQHF

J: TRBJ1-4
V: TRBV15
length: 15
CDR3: CATSSKNRHNEKLFF

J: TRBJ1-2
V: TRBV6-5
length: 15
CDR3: CASKSATGRTYGYTF

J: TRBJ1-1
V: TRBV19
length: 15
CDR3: CASSRKDRDSTEAFF

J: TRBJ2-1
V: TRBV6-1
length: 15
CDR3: CASSESPNAANEQFF

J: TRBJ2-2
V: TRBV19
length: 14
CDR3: CASTERGGPGELFF

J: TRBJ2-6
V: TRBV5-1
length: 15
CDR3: CASSLVVSGANVLTF

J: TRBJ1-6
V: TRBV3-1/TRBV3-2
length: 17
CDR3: CASSQDPDSSYNSPLHF

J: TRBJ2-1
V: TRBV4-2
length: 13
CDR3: CASSQPLANEQFF

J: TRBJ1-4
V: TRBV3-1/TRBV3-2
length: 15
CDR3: CASSQTGVTNEKLFF

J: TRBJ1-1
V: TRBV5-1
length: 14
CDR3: CASSLVGRGAEAFF

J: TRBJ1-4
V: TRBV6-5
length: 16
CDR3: CASSYLLMGRSEKLFF

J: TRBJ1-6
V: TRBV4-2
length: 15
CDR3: CASSSQGANNSPLHF

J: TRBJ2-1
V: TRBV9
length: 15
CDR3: CASSVGFGGYNEQFF

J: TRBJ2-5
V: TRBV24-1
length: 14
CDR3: CATSQPHLEETQYF

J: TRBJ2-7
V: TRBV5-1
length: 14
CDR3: CASSSGDRDYEQYF

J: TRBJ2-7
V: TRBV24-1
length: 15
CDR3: CATSDSPPRAYEQYF

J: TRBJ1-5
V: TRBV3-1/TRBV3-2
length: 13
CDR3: CASSQQINQPQHF

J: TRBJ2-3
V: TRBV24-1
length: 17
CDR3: CATSDLLLGGGTDTQYF

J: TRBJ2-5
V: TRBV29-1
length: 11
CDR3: CSVDGLETQYF

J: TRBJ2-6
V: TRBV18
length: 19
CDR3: CASSPPNPGQSSGANVLTF

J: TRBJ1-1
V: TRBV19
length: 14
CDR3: CASGTGPVNTEAFF

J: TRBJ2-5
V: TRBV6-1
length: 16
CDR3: CASSETHVPKRETQYF

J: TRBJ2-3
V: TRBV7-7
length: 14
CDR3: CASSLQGGTDTQYF

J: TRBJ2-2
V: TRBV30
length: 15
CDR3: CAWSGRRINTGELFF

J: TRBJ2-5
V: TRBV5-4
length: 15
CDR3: CASSLSTGMQETQYF

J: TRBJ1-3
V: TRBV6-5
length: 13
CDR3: CASTPSGGNTIYF

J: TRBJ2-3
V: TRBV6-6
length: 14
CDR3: CASSYPVADDTQYF

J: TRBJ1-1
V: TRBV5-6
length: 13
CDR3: CASSPGQGAKAFF

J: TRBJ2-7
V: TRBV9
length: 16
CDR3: CASSPRSDGARYEQYF

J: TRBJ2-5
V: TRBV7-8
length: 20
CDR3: CASSLRRGSGGALGQETQYF

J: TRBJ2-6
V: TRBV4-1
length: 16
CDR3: CASSQDVGKGVNVLTF

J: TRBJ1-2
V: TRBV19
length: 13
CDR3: CASSIGRGYGYTF

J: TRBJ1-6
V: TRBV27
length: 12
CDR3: CASSLGYSPLHF

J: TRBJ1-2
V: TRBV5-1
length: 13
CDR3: CASSLAGDYGYTF

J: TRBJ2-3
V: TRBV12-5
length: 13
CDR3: CASGSALTDTQYF

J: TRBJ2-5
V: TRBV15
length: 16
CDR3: CATSRGGREGRETQYF

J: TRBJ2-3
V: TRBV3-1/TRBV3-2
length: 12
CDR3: CASSSREDTQYF

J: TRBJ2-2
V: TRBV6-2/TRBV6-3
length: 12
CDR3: CASSSLGRELFF

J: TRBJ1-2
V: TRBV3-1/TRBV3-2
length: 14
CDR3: CASSQESTVYGYTF

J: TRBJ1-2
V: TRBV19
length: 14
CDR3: CASTSSQLRDGYTF

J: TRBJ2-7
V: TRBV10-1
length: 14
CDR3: CASSEGRLPYEQYF

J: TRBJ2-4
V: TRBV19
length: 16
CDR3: CASSMGRARAKNIQYF

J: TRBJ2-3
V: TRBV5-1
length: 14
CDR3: CASRLAGVEDTQYF

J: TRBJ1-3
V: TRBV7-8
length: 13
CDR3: CASSDTLRNTIYF